These 21 T cell receptor beta chains were all obtained from the same sample, sequenced in a study of blood T cell repertoires in COVID-19. The table came from immunoSEQ multiplex PCR; TCRdb's copy has only in-frame clones and leaves some out. The profile covers 300,000 to 450,000 clones, with about 90% appearing a single time and over 0.8% taken by the ten largest. The sample consisted of PBMCs or T cells enriched from blood (not recorded which). Source of these receptors: a woman aged 25-40 years who had recovered from COVID-19.

V gene TRBV2 combines with J gene TRBJ1-5, with D unclear. The CDR3 has 12 amino acids. Germline CDR1 is SNHLY and CDR2 is FYNNEI. V was cut by 6 bases and J by 4 bases, with 7 bases left in between. CDR3 amino acids: CASRAGNQPQHF. CDR3 nucleotides: TGTGCCAGCAGGGCGGGAAATCAGCCCCAGCATTTT.

This chain connects TRBV19 to TRBJ1-5; D is undetermined. This CDR3 contains 16 residues. Trimming left V 3 bases short and J 0 bases short, with 12 bases between. The germline V gene has CDR1 LNHDA and CDR2 SQIVND (reference sequence). CDR3 DNA sequence: TGTGCCAGTAGTATTTGGGCCAGTTATAGCAATCAGCCCCAGCATTTT. This gives the protein CASSIWASYSNQPQHF.

This chain links TRBV7-8 with TRBJ1-6; D is perhaps TRBD1 (5 bases). With 5 bases removed from V and 7 bases from J, the gap between germline ends came to 9 bases. CDR1 is SGHVS and CDR2 is FQNEAQ in the germline V gene. This CDR3 region has 13 residues. CDR3 DNA sequence: TGTGCCAGCAGCCCAGGGAGGAATTCACCCCTCCACTTT. It is translated as CASSPGRNSPLHF.

This chain links TRBV9 with TRBJ1-1; D unresolved. CDR3 length: 14 amino acids. The V gene lost 2 bases and the J gene lost 3 bases, with 11 bases spanning the gap. The germline V gene has CDR1 SGDLS and CDR2 YYNGEE. DNA for the CDR3: TGTGCCAGCAGCGTTAGAGATAGCTACACTGAAGCTTTCTTT. This encodes CASSVRDSYTEAFF.

The rearrangement joins TRBV3-1 (or the pseudogene TRBV3-2) to TRBJ2-7; a possible D gene is TRBD1 (5 bases). This CDR3 has 14 amino acids. The germline gives CDR1 LGHDT, CDR2 YNNKEL (reference sequence). V shed 1 base and J shed 7 bases, with 14 bases lying between them. CDR3 residues: CASSQGGRAGEQYF. The CDR3 DNA reads TGTGCCAGCAGCCAAGGTGGCAGGGCTGGTGAGCAGTACTTC.

The chain has TRBV29-1 and TRBJ1-2, with D possibly being TRBD1 (6 bases). V lost 1 base to trimming and J lost 8 bases, with 17 bases between them. Germline CDR1 and CDR2: SQVTM and ANQGSEA. The CDR3 contains 14 residues. CDR3 in DNA: TGCAGCGTTGAAGCTTTAGGGACACATCTAGGCTACACCTTC. This sequence encodes CSVEALGTHLGYTF.

The chain combines TRBV6-4 with TRBJ1-6, with D possibly being TRBD1 (5 bases). Germline-derived CDR1 and CDR2 are MRHNA and SNTAGT. This CDR3 contains 16 residues. Trimming left V 4 bases short and J 7 bases short, with 17 bases between. CDR3 region: CASSALGLGKNSPLHF. The CDR3 coding sequence is TGTGCCAGCAGTGCGTTGGGGCTAGGAAAAAATTCACCCCTCCACTTT.

This clone has a single count. The gene calls are TRBV19 and TRBJ1-4, with a tentative D call TRBD1 (6 bases). The CDR3 extends over 16 amino acids. V gave up 5 bases and J gave up 8 bases, with 21 bases separating them. Germline CDR1 LNHDA, CDR2 SQIVND (reference sequence). As DNA, the CDR3 is TGTGCCAGTAGTTCCAATTACGCGGGGGCTCGAGAAAAACTGTTTTTT. This sequence encodes CASSSNYAGAREKLFF.

V is TRBV19 and J is TRBJ1-2, with D possibly matching TRBD1 (5 bases). The CDR3 sequence is 16 residues long. Per the germline V gene, CDR1 is LNHDA and CDR2 is SQIVND (reference sequence). Trimming took 4 bases from V and 5 from J, leaving 20 bases between them. The CDR3 spells CASSNGGAGEGYGYTF. The DNA of the CDR3 is TGTGCCAGTAGTAATGGAGGGGCTGGGGAGGGGTATGGCTACACCTTC.

The rearrangement joins TRBV19 to TRBJ2-7, with TRBD2 identical over 8 bases. V was clipped by 5 bases and J by 6 bases; unmatched bases: 6. Germline assignment: CDR1 LNHDA and CDR2 SQIVND (reference sequence). The CDR3 contains 13 residues. The CDR3 loop is CASSVTGTSEQYF. CDR3 bases: TGTGCCAGTAGTGTTACAGGGACTAGCGAGCAGTACTTC. The full variable domain, with the rest looked up from reference TRBV19 and TRBJ2-7, is DGGITQSPKYLFRKEGQNVTLSCEQNLNHDAMYWYRQDPGQGLRLIYYSQIVNDFQKGDIAEGYSVSREKKESFPLTVTSAQKNPTAFYLCASSVTGTSEQYFGPGTRLTVT.

The chain recombines TRBV29-1 with TRBJ2-5; 10 nucleotides line up with TRBD1. The CDR3 sequence is 14 residues long. Germline values: CDR1 SQVTM, CDR2 ANQGSEA. The ends lost 7 bases at V and 5 bases at J; junction bases unmatched: 10. The DNA of the CDR3 is TGCAGCGCACCGGGACAGGGGTTAGGGGAGACCCAGTACTTC. Protein product: CSAPGQGLGETQYF.

This chain links TRBV4-3 with TRBJ1-2, with 8 bases that match TRBD1. Germline V gene sequence: CDR1 LGHNA, CDR2 YSLEER. Trimming removed 4 bases from V and 10 bases from J; junction bases left unmatched: 11. This CDR3 is built from 14 residues. CDR3 coding DNA: TGCGCCAGCAGCCTGGGGACAGGCTTCTCCAACTACACCTTC. It is translated as CASSLGTGFSNYTF.

V usage is TRBV20-1 and J usage is TRBJ2-5, with 13 bases identical to TRBD2. The ends lost 3 bases at V and 3 bases at J; junction bases unmatched: 4. CDR3 length: 15 amino acids. Germline V lookup: CDR1 DFQATT, CDR2 SNEGSKA (reference sequence). The chain's CDR3 is CSASKGTSGKETQYF. The CDR3 bases are TGCAGTGCTAGTAAAGGGACTAGCGGGAAAGAGACCCAGTACTTC.

CDR3 residues: CASSRGRTGGSETQYF. CDR3 coding DNA: TGTGCCAGCAGCCGAGGTCGGACAGGGGGATCAGAGACCCAGTACTTC. The chain has TRBV7-9 and TRBJ2-5; 10 bases agree with TRBD1. Germline assignment: CDR1 SEHNR and CDR2 FQNEAQ (reference sequence). The CDR3 is 16 amino acids. J gave up 4 bases and V 5 bases, and 10 bases lay outside the gene matches.

This clone has more than one count but fewer than ten. The gene calls are TRBV19 and TRBJ1-4; 11 bases align to TRBD1. The CDR3 spans 17 residues. Per germline, CDR1 LNHDA and CDR2 SQIVND (reference sequence). With V trimmed by 6 bases and J by 4 bases, 10 bases remained unmatched. CDR3: CASRPSGQGGYNEKLFF. The CDR3, as DNA: TGTGCCAGTAGGCCATCGGGACAGGGGGGTTATAATGAAAAACTGTTTTTT.

The V and J genes are TRBV14 and TRBJ2-7; D unresolved. This CDR3 comprises 12 residues. The V gene lost 1 base and the J gene lost 2 bases, with 3 bases spanning the gap. Germline loops: CDR1 SGHDN, CDR2 FVKESK. Written as DNA, the CDR3 is TGTGCCAGCAGCCAAGTCACCTACGAGCAGTACTTC. Translation gives CASSQVTYEQYF.

Concerning this clone: The junction differs from germline at one of its ends, possibly a read error. This chain connects TRBV2 to TRBJ2-7; 7 positions agree with TRBD1. This CDR3 is 15 amino acids long. From germline, CDR1 is SNHLY and CDR2 FYNNEI. CDR3 sequence (DNA): TGTGCCAGCAGGGAAGGGACAGCCTCCACCTACGAGCAGTACTTC. Encoded protein: CASREGTASTYEQYF.

The chain employs TRBV28 and TRBJ1-3, with unresolved D. In germline, CDR1 is MDHEN, CDR2 SYDVKM. With 5 bases removed from V and 0 bases from J, the gap between germline ends came to 11 bases. This CDR3 is built from 15 residues. The CDR3 protein is CASSPQQTSGNTIYF. CDR3 nucleotide sequence: TGTGCCAGCAGTCCCCAACAAACCTCTGGAAACACCATATATTTT. Variable domain in full (rest from reference TRBV28 and TRBJ1-3): DVKVTQSSRYLVKRTGEKVFLECVQDMDHENMFWYRQDPGLGLRLIYFSYDVKMKEKGDIPEGYSVSREKKERFSLILESASTNQTSMYLCASSPQQTSGNTIYFGEGSWLTVV.

This clone was picked up one time. The identical CDR3 is also encoded by other nucleotide sequences in the sample. The chain couples TRBV6-1 to TRBJ1-1; unclear D gene. The CDR3 loop spans 14 amino acids. Germline loops: CDR1 MNHNS, CDR2 SASEGT. The V end was cut by 0 bases, the J end by 2 bases, with 7 bases between. CDR3: CASSEARANTEAFF. In DNA form, the CDR3 reads TGTGCCAGCAGTGAAGCGCGGGCTAACACTGAAGCTTTCTTT.

This chain uses TRBV5-4 with TRBJ2-7, with TRBD2 identical over 11 bases. The CDR3 is 15 amino acids. V lost 4 bases to trimming and J lost 4 bases; unmatched junction nucleotides: 7. Looked up from germline, CDR1 is SGHNT and CDR2 is YYREEE (reference sequence). CDR3 bases: TGTGCCAGCAGCCATCCCGGGACTAGCGGATACGAGCAGTACTTC. Protein product: CASSHPGTSGYEQYF.

This clone was detected once. CDR3 amino acids: CASSLDRGMQFF. The CDR3 DNA is TGTGCCAGCAGCCTGGACAGGGGCATGCAGTTCTTC. The genes are TRBV7-2 and TRBJ2-1; 9 bases agree with TRBD1. Trimming cost V 5 bases and J 12 bases; bases outside gene matches: 5. The CDR3 runs to 12 residues. Looked up from germline, CDR1 is SGHTA and CDR2 is FQGNSA.